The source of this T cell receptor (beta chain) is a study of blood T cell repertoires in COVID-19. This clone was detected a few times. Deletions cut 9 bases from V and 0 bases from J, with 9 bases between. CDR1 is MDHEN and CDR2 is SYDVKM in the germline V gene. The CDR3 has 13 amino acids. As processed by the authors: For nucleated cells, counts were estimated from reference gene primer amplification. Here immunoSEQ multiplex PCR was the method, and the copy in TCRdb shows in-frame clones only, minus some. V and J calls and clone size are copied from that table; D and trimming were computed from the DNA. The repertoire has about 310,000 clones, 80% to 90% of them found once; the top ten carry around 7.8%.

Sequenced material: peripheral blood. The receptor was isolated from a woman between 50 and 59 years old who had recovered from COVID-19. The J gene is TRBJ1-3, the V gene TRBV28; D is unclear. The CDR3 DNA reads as TGTGCCAGTTTCCTGAGCTCTGGAAACACCATATATTTT. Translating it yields CASFLSSGNTIYF.